Following are 18 T cell receptor beta chains from one sample sequenced in a study of blood T cell repertoires in COVID-19. Only in-frame clones appear in the TCRdb table, and some are missing; sequencing was by immunoSEQ multiplex PCR. The sample yields tens of thousands of clones, about 90% seen once. Sequencing input: peripheral blood. These receptor sequences come from a woman in her 70s with acute or convalescent COVID-19.

The chain uses TRBV7-2 and TRBJ1-6; the match to TRBD1 covers 7 bases. From germline, CDR1 is SGHTA and CDR2 FQGNSA. CDR3 length: 15 residues. After removal of 3 bases from V and 10 bases from J, the junction contained 9 bases not matched to a gene. This chain's CDR3 is CASSFLDRAGSPLHF. CDR3 in DNA: TGTGCCAGCAGCTTCCTCGACAGGGCCGGCTCACCCCTCCACTTT.

In its sample, this clone was seen once. The V call is TRBV12-5, the J call TRBJ2-2; D remains unclear. Germline V gene lookup returns CDR1 LGHNT and CDR2 FRNRAP. The CDR3 runs 13 residues. The V end was cut by 6 bases, the J end by 3 bases, with 8 bases between. The CDR3 sequence: CASGQYHTGELFF. DNA of the CDR3: TGTGCTAGTGGCCAGTACCACACCGGGGAGCTGTTTTTT. The full variable domain, rest sourced from reference TRBV12-5 and TRBJ2-2, is DARVTQTPRHKVTEMGQEVTMRCQPILGHNTVFWYRQTMMQGLELLAYFRNRAPLDDSGMPKDRFSAEMPDATLATLKIQPSEPRDSAVYFCASGQYHTGELFFGEGSRLTVL.

The chain recombines TRBV27 with TRBJ1-2; D is possibly TRBD1 (6 bases). The CDR3 spans 14 residues. Between the trimmed V and J ends, which lost 8 bases and 5 bases, there was a span of 18 bases. Germline CDR1 and CDR2: MNHEY and SMNVEV (reference sequence). CDR3 in amino acids: CASGKQGGRYGYTF. The DNA of the CDR3 is TGTGCCAGCGGAAAACAGGGTGGGAGATATGGCTACACCTTC.

The chain carries TRBV10-3 and TRBJ1-2; 7 bases are shared with TRBD1. Trimming removed 5 bases from V and 6 bases from J; junction bases left unmatched: 6. Germline lookup yields CDR1 ENHRY and CDR2 SYGVKD. The CDR3 is 13 amino acids. CDR3 loop: CAISPRGLDGYTF. In DNA, the CDR3 is TGTGCCATCAGTCCGAGGGGGCTGGATGGCTACACCTTC.

This rearrangement joins TRBV7-6 to TRBJ1-1; 9 bases line up with TRBD1. The CDR3 is 17 residues long. The germline V gene encodes CDR1 SGHVS and CDR2 FNYEAQ. Germline trimming cut 1 base from V and 3 bases from J; bases unmatched to any gene: 9. CDR3 loop: CASSLGGQGGLDTEAFF. Here the CDR3 DNA reads TGTGCCAGCAGCTTAGGGGGACAGGGAGGTCTGGACACTGAAGCTTTCTTT.

The rearrangement joins TRBV21-1 to TRBJ2-7; the D call TRBD2 from the table was never checked on the DNA. TRBV21-1 is termed a pseudogene. The CDR3 is made up of 16 amino acids. The CDR3 region is CASSNRGTSGSYEQYV. The DNA of the CDR3 is TGTGCCAGCAGCAACCGAGGGACTAGCGGTTCCTACGAGCAGTACGTC.

The chain uses TRBV28 and TRBJ1-4; tentatively, D is TRBD1 (5 bases). V was trimmed by 6 bases and J by 8 bases, leaving 13 bases between them. Germline V CDR1 and CDR2: MDHEN, SYDVKM. The CDR3 is made up of 13 amino acids. The CDR3 spells CASREGVEEKLFF. CDR3 DNA sequence: TGTGCCAGCAGGGAAGGGGTTGAGGAAAAACTGTTTTTT. The entire variable domain, with the rest obtained from reference TRBV28 and TRBJ1-4, is as follows: DVKVTQSSRYLVKRTGEKVFLECVQDMDHENMFWYRQDPGLGLRLIYFSYDVKMKEKGDIPEGYSVSREKKERFSLILESASTNQTSMYLCASREGVEEKLFFGSGTQLSVL.

The J gene is TRBJ2-7, the V gene TRBV25-1; 7 nucleotides agree with TRBD2. Germline assignment: CDR1 MGHDK and CDR2 SYGVNS. Unmatched junction bases numbered 6, after V lost 4 bases and J lost 6 bases. The CDR3 is 13 amino acids. This chain's CDR3 is CASSVGGRREQYV. The CDR3 DNA reads TGTGCCAGCAGTGTCGGGGGGAGGCGCGAGCAGTACGTC.

This chain links TRBV9 with TRBJ2-2, with TRBD2 identical over 16 bases. The CDR3 length is 20 residues. The junction had 6 bases not matched to a gene; V was cut back by 0 bases and J by 1 base. Germline V gene lookup returns CDR1 SGDLS and CDR2 YYNGEE. This chain's CDR3 is CASSVGLGLAGGMNTGELFF. The CDR3 DNA reads TGTGCCAGCAGCGTAGGTCTGGGACTAGCGGGAGGGATGAACACCGGGGAGCTGTTTTTT.

The chain carries TRBV6-5 and TRBJ2-1; 9 nucleotides match TRBD2. Germline CDR1 and CDR2: MNHEY and SVGAGI. Trimming removed 2 bases from V and 10 bases from J; junction bases left unmatched: 12. The CDR3 is made up of 16 amino acids. The chain's CDR3 is CASSYASFAGGQEQFF. The CDR3 bases are TGTGCCAGCAGTTACGCATCGTTCGCGGGAGGGCAAGAGCAGTTCTTC.

The chain recombines TRBV7-2 with TRBJ2-7, with no clear D. Germline CDR1 and CDR2: SGHTA and FQGNSA. The CDR3 covers 12 residues. Trimming left V 9 bases short and J 6 bases short, with 15 bases between. The CDR3 protein is CASDEDASEQYV. CDR3 in DNA: TGTGCCAGTGATGAGGATGCCTCCGAGCAGTACGTC.

This chain joins TRBV24-1 and TRBJ2-1; the D is unclear. Looked up from germline, CDR1 is KGHDR and CDR2 is SFDVKD. The ends were cut back, 5 bases at V and 5 bases at J, with 6 bases in the middle. The CDR3 extends over 12 amino acids. The CDR3: CATSARHNEQFF. In nucleotides, the CDR3 is TGTGCCACCAGTGCCCGTCACAATGAGCAGTTCTTC.

The rearrangement links TRBV28 to TRBJ2-7, with D possibly matching TRBD2 (6 bases). Looked up from germline, CDR1 is MDHEN and CDR2 is SYDVKM. V was trimmed by 5 bases and J by 0 bases, leaving 26 bases between them. This CDR3 has 19 amino acids. CDR3 sequence reads: CASSGFGGEDGLYSYEQYV. The CDR3 coding sequence is TGTGCCAGCAGTGGATTCGGGGGAGAGGACGGATTATACTCCTACGAGCAGTACGTC.

The rearrangement joins TRBV9 to TRBJ2-5; 7 bases are a match to TRBD2. V was clipped by 4 bases and J by 2 bases; unmatched bases: 8. CDR1 is SGDLS, CDR2 YYNGEE, per germline. The CDR3 extends over 15 amino acids. The CDR3 protein is CASSPHTSAQETQYF. As DNA, the CDR3 is TGTGCCAGCAGCCCCCACACTAGCGCACAAGAGACCCAGTACTTC.

CDR3 bases: TGTGCCAGCAGGCCACCGGGACTAGACTTCGCCGGGGAGCTGTTTTTT. This sequence encodes CASRPPGLDFAGELFF. This sequence joins TRBV4-2 and TRBJ2-2; 8 bases line up with TRBD2. The germline CDR1 and CDR2 sequences are LGHNA and YNFKEQ. Trimming cost V 6 bases and J 6 bases; bases outside gene matches: 12. CDR3 length: 16 residues.

The rearrangement uses TRBV15 and TRBJ1-2, with 7 bases that match TRBD1. Unmatched junction bases numbered 1, after V lost 3 bases and J lost 0 bases. This CDR3 is built from 14 residues. Per the germline V gene, CDR1 is LNHNV and CDR2 is YYDKDF (reference sequence). This chain's CDR3 is CATSRQGANYGYTF. The CDR3 DNA reads TGTGCCACCAGCAGGCAGGGGGCTAACTATGGCTACACCTTC.

This clone came up a few times. The chain is built from TRBV11-2 and TRBJ2-1; TRBD2 matches 7 bases. Germline loops: CDR1 SGHAT, CDR2 FQNNGV. The CDR3 length is 15 residues. With 0 bases clipped from V and 3 bases from J, the junction kept 2 bases outside the gene matches. The CDR3 DNA follows: TGTGCCAGCAGCTTAGAGCGGGAGCGCTACAATGAGCAGTTCTTC. It encodes CASSLERERYNEQFF.

This chain connects TRBV7-9 to TRBJ2-7, with 7 bases aligning to TRBD1. From germline, CDR1 is SEHNR and CDR2 FQNEAQ (reference sequence). This CDR3 is built from 12 residues. V shed 4 bases and J 5 bases; nucleotides not matched to a gene: 2. The CDR3 loop is CASSSTGNEQYV. The CDR3 coding sequence is TGTGCCAGCAGCTCGACAGGGAACGAGCAGTACGTC.